The 9 T cell receptor beta chains below come from one sample, sequenced in a study of Ad26.COV2.S vaccination and SARS-CoV-2 variants. The treatment here: approximately 18 received Ad26.COV2.S at low or high dose, single or two shots; a few received placebo; per-sample allocation not given. The samples date from day 63 after the first vaccine or placebo injection. The method was immunoSEQ multiplex PCR; TCRdb's version includes in-frame clones alone and lacks a portion of them. The table has about 410,000 clones, roughly 90% seen once. The material sequenced was peripheral blood, taken in a trial of Ad26.COV2.S vaccine versus placebo. All receptors come from a person aged 18-65 years who received the Ad26.COV2.S COVID-19 vaccine or a placebo.

The chain joins TRBV15 to TRBJ2-3; possibly TRBD1 or TRBD2 for D (6 bases each). This CDR3 has 15 amino acids. The germline V gene has CDR1 LNHNV and CDR2 YYDKDF (reference sequence). V was shortened by 5 bases and J by 5 bases, with 17 bases between the two germline ends. This CDR3 reads CATSGGGKGKDTQYF. In DNA, the CDR3 is TGTGCCACCAGCGGAGGGGGAAAGGGGAAAGATACGCAGTATTTT.

The chain combines TRBV7-9 with TRBJ2-1; 11 positions agree with TRBD2. V was clipped by 2 bases and J by 7 bases; unmatched bases: 7. The CDR3 is made up of 16 amino acids. Germline V gene lookup returns CDR1 SEHNR and CDR2 FQNEAQ (reference sequence). This chain's CDR3 is CASSLLAGGPRNEQFF. The CDR3 DNA reads as TGTGCCAGCAGCTTATTAGCGGGGGGGCCTAGGAATGAGCAGTTCTTC. Looking up the rest from reference TRBV7-9 and TRBJ2-1 gives the full variable domain: DTGVSQNPRHKITKRGQNVTFRCDPISEHNRLYWYRQTLGQGPEFLTYFQNEAQLEKSRLLSDRFSAERPKGSFSTLEIQRTEQGDSAMYLCASSLLAGGPRNEQFFGPGTRLTVL.

J is TRBJ2-3 and V is TRBV7-9, with D unresolved. Trimming removed 3 bases at V and 6 bases at J, with 10 bases between. In germline, CDR1 is SEHNR, CDR2 FQNEAQ (reference sequence). CDR3 length: 13 amino acids. CDR3 residues: CASSLTVGDTQYF. The CDR3 bases are TGTGCCAGCAGCTTGACCGTCGGGGATACGCAGTATTTT. Looking up the rest from reference TRBV7-9 and TRBJ2-3 gives the full variable domain: DTGVSQNPRHKITKRGQNVTFRCDPISEHNRLYWYRQTLGQGPEFLTYFQNEAQLEKSRLLSDRFSAERPKGSFSTLEIQRTEQGDSAMYLCASSLTVGDTQYFGPGTRLTVL.

The V call is TRBV10-2, the J call TRBJ2-5; 8 bases are shared with TRBD2. V lost 2 bases and J lost 4; bases outside the gene matches: 6. The CDR3 length is 15 residues. Germline-derived CDR1 and CDR2 are WSHSY and SAAADI. CDR3 region: CASSERGGVLETQYF. The CDR3 DNA is TGCGCCAGCAGTGAGCGGGGGGGCGTGTTAGAGACCCAGTACTTC.

The chain recombines TRBV4-3 with TRBJ2-2; D possibly corresponds to TRBD2 (6 bases). CDR3 size: 15 residues. V lost 4 bases and J lost 4, with 13 bases in between. CDR1 is LGHNA and CDR2 is YSLEER in the germline V gene. In nucleotides, the CDR3 is TGCGCCAGCAGCCCAGACGGGACTGGCACCGGGGAGCTGTTTTTT. The encoded protein is CASSPDGTGTGELFF.

This chain links TRBV3-1 (or the pseudogene TRBV3-2) with TRBJ1-2; perhaps TRBD1 as D (5 bases). Between the trimmed V and J ends, which lost 1 base and 2 bases, there was a span of 11 bases. The CDR3 runs 15 residues. Germline V gives CDR1 LGHDT, CDR2 YNNKEL (reference sequence). CDR3 sequence: CASSQVPGRNYGYTF. CDR3 in DNA: TGTGCCAGCAGCCAAGTTCCAGGGAGGAACTATGGCTACACCTTC.

V usage is TRBV11-2 and J usage is TRBJ1-5; perhaps TRBD1 as D (5 bases). Germline V gene lookup returns CDR1 SGHAT and CDR2 FQNNGV. This CDR3 is 16 amino acids long. With 3 bases removed from V and 7 bases from J, the gap between germline ends came to 19 bases. The CDR3 DNA follows: TGTGCCAGCAGCTTCTCCGCCGCATCGGGGGGACAGCCCCAGCATTTT. Translation: CASSFSAASGGQPQHF.

The genes are TRBV4-3 and TRBJ2-1; 7 bases line up with TRBD1. This CDR3 comprises 17 residues. J was trimmed by 0 bases and V by 4 bases; bases with no gene match: 9. Germline values: CDR1 LGHNA, CDR2 YSLEER. CDR3 sequence reads: CASSPHPRDSSYNEQFF. CDR3 sequence (DNA): TGCGCCAGCAGCCCACACCCTCGGGACAGCTCCTACAATGAGCAGTTCTTC.

The chain employs TRBV7-9 and TRBJ1-1, with TRBD1 identical over 9 bases. Germline V gene sequence: CDR1 SEHNR, CDR2 FQNEAQ (reference sequence). The CDR3 runs to 16 residues. The ends lost 5 bases at V and 0 bases at J; junction bases unmatched: 7. CDR3 in DNA: TGTGCCAGCAGCCTCGGACAGGGGCTATTGAACACTGAAGCTTTCTTT. This sequence encodes CASSLGQGLLNTEAFF.